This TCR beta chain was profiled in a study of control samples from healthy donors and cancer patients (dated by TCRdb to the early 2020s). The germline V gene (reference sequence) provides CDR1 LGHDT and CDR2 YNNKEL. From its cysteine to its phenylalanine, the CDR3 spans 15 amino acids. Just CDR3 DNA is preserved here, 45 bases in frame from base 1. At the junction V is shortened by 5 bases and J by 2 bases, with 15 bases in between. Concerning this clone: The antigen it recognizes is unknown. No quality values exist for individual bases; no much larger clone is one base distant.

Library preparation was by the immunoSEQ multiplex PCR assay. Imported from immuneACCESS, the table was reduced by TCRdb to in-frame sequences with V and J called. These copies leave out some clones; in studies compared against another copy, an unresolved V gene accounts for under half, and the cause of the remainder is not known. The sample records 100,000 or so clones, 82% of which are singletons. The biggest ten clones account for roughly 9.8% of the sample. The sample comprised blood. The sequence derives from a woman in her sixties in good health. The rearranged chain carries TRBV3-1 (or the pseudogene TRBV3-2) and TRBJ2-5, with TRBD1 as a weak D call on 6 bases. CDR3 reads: CASSYTGQRQETQYF. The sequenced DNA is TGTGCCAGCAGCTACACGGGACAAAGGCAAGAGACCCAGTACTTC.